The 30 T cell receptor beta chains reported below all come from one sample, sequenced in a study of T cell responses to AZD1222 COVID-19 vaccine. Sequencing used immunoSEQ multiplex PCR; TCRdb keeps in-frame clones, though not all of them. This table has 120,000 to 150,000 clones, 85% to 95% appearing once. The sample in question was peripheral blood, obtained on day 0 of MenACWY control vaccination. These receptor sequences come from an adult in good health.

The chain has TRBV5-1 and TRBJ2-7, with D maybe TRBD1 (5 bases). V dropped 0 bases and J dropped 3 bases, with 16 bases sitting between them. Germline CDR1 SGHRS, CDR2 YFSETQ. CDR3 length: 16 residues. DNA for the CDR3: TGCGCCAGCAGCTTGGGGGATCCTAGGGGCCTCTACGAGCAGTACTTC. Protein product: CASSLGDPRGLYEQYF.

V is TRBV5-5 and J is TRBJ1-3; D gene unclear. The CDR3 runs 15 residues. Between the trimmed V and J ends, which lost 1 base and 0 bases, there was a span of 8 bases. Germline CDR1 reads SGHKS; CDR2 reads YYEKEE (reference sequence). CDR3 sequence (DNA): TGTGCCAGCAGCTTGTTTCGACCCTCTGGAAACACCATATATTTT. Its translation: CASSLFRPSGNTIYF.

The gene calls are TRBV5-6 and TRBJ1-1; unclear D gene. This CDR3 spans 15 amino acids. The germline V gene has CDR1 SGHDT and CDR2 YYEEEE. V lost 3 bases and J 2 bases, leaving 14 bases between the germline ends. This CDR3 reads CASSSSGERNTEAFF. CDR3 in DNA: TGTGCCAGCAGCTCCTCCGGGGAAAGAAACACTGAAGCTTTCTTT.

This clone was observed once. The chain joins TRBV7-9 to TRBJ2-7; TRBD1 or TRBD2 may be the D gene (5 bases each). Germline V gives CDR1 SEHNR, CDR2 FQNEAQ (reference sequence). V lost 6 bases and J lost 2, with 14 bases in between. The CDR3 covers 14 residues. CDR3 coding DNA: TGTGCCAGCAGTCCTATGGGGGTAGCCTACGAGCAGTACTTC. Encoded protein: CASSPMGVAYEQYF.

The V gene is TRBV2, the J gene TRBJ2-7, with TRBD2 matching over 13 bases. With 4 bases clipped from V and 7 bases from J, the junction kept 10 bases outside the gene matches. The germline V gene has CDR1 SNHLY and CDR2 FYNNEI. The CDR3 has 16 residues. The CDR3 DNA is TGTGCCAGCAGTGTGCGGACTAGCGGGAGTTCGGGAGAGCAGTACTTC. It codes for CASSVRTSGSSGEQYF.

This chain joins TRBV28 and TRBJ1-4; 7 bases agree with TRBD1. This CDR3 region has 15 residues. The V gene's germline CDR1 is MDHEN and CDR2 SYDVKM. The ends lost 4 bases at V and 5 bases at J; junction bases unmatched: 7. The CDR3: CASSSTGVGNEKLFF. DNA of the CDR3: TGTGCCAGCAGTTCTACAGGGGTTGGAAATGAAAAACTGTTTTTT.

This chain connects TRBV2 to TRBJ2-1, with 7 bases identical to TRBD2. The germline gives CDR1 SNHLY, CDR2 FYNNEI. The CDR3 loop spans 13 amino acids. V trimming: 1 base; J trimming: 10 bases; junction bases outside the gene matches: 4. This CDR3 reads CASSEDRGVEQFF. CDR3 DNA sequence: TGTGCCAGCAGTGAAGACCGGGGGGTGGAGCAGTTCTTC. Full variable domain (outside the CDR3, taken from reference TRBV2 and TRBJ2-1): EPEVTQTPSHQVTQMGQEVILRCVPISNHLYFYWYRQILGQKVEFLVSFYNNEISEKSEIFDDQFSVERPDGSNFTLKIRSTKLEDSAMYFCASSEDRGVEQFFGPGTRLTVL.

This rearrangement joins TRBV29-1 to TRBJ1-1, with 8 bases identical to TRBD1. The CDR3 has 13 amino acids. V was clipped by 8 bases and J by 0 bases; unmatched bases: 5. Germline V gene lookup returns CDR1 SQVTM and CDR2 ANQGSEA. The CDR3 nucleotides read TGCAGCTCAGGGGGCGGAGTGAACACTGAAGCTTTCTTT. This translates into CSSGGGVNTEAFF.

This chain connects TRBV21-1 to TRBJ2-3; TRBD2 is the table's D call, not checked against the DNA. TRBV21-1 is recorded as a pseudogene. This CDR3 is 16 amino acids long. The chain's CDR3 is CASSKGTAGDTDTQYF. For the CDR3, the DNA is TGTGCCAGCAGCAAAGGAACCGCGGGGGACACAGATACGCAGTATTTT.

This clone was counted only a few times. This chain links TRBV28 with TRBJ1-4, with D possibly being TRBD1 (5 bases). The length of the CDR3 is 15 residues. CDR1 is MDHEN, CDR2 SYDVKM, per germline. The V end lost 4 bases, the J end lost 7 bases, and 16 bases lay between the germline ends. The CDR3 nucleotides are TGTGCCAGCAGTTCCCCCCGGGGACTTGGTGAAAAACTGTTTTTT. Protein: CASSSPRGLGEKLFF. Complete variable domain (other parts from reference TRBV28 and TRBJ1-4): DVKVTQSSRYLVKRTGEKVFLECVQDMDHENMFWYRQDPGLGLRLIYFSYDVKMKEKGDIPEGYSVSREKKERFSLILESASTNQTSMYLCASSSPRGLGEKLFFGSGTQLSVL.

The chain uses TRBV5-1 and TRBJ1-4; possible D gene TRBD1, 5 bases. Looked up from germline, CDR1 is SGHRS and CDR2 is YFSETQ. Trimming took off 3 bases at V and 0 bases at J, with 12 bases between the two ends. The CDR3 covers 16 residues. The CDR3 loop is CASSSGTAATNEKLFF. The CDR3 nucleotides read TGCGCCAGCAGCTCCGGGACGGCCGCAACTAATGAAAAACTGTTTTTT.

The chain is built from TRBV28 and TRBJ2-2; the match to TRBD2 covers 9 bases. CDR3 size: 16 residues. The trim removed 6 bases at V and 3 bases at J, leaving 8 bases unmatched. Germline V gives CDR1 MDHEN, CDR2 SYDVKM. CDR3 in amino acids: CASRTLLAGYTGELFF. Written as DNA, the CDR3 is TGTGCCAGCAGGACCCTCCTAGCGGGATACACCGGGGAGCTGTTTTTT.

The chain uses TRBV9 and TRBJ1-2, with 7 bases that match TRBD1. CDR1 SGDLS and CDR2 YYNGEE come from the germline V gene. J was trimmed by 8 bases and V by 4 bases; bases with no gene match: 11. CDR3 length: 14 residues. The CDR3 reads CASSPSGQAVGYTF. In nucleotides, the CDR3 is TGTGCCAGCAGCCCCTCAGGACAGGCGGTGGGCTACACCTTC.

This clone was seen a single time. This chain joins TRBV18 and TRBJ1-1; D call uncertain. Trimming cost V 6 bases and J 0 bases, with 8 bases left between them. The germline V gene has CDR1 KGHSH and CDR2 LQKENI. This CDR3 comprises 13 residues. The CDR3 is CASSTTVNTEAFF. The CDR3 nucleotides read TGTGCCAGCTCCACCACGGTGAACACTGAAGCTTTCTTT.

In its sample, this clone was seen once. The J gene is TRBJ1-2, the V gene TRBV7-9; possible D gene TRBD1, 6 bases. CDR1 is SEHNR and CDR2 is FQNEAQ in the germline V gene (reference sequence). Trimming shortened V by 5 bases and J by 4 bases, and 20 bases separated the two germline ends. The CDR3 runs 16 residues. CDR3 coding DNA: TGTGCCAGCAGCCCCCGTGGGAACAGGGATATCTATGGCTACACCTTC. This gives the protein CASSPRGNRDIYGYTF.

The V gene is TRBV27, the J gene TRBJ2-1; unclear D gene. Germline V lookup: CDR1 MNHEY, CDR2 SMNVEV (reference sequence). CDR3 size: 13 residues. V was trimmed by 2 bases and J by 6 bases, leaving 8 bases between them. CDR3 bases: TGTGCCAGCAGTTTAGTCTCGCGCAATGAGCAGTTCTTC. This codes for CASSLVSRNEQFF.

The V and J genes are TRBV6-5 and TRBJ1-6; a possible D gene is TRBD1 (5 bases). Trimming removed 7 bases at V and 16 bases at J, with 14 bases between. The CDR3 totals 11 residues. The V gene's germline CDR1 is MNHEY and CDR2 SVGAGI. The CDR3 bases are TGTGCCAGCACCATAAGGGACGGACTCCACTTT. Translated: CASTIRDGLHF.

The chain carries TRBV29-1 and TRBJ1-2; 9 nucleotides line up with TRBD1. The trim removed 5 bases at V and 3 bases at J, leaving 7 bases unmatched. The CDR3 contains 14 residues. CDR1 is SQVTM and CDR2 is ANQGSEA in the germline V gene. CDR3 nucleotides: TGCAGCGTTACTACAGGGGGCACTGACTATGGCTACACCTTC. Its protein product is CSVTTGGTDYGYTF.

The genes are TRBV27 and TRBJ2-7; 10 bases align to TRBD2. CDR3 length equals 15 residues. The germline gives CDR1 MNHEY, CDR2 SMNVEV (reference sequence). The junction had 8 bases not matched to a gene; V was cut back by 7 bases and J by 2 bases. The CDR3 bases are TGTGCCAGCACCCGGGCGCTAGCGGGAGCCTACGAGCAGTACTTC. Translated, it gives CASTRALAGAYEQYF.

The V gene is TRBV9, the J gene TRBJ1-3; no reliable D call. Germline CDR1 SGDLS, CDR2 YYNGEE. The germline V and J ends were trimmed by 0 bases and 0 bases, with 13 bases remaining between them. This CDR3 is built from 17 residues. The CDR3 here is CASSVDPRVVSGNTIYF. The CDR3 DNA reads TGTGCCAGCAGCGTAGACCCTAGGGTTGTCTCTGGAAACACCATATATTTT.

DNA for the CDR3: TGTGCCAGCAGCTTGCAGGGACTACCCGAGCAGTACTTC. It encodes CASSLQGLPEQYF. The V gene is TRBV5-4, the J gene TRBJ2-7; TRBD2 agrees at 7 bases. The V and J ends lost 1 base and 6 bases, in that order; junction bases with no gene match: 4. Germline V CDR1 and CDR2: SGHNT, YYREEE (reference sequence). The CDR3 length is 13 residues.

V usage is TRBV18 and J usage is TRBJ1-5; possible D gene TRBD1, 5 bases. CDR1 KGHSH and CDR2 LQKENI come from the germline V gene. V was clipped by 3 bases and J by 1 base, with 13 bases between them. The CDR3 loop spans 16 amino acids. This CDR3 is CASSPGGGRSNQPQHF. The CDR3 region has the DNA TGTGCCAGCTCACCCGGGGGAGGGCGAAGCAATCAGCCCCAGCATTTT.

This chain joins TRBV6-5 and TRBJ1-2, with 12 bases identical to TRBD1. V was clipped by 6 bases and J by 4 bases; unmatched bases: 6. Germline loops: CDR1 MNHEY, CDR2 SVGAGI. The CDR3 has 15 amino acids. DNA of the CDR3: TGTGCCAGCAGGGGGGACAGGGGGCGCCGCTATGGCTACACCTTC. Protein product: CASRGDRGRRYGYTF.

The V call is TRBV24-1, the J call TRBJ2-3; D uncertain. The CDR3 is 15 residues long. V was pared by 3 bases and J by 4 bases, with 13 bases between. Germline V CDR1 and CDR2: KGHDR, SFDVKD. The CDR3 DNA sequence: TGTGCCACCAGTGATGCGGCTACTCCCCCAGATACGCAGTATTTT. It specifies CATSDAATPPDTQYF.

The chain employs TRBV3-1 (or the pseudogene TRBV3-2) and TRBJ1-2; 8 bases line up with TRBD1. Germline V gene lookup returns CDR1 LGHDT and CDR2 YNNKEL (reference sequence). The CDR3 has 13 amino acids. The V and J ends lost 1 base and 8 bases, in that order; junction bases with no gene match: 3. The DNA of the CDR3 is TGTGCCAGCAGCCAAGGACAGGGGTGGGGCTACACCTTC. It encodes CASSQGQGWGYTF.

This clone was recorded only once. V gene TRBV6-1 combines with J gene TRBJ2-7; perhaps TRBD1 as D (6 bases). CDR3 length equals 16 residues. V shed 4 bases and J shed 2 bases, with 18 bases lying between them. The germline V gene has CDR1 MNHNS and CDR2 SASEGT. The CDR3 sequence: CASSALRGHLPYEQYF. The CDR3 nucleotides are TGTGCCAGCAGTGCCCTAAGGGGACACCTCCCCTACGAGCAGTACTTC.

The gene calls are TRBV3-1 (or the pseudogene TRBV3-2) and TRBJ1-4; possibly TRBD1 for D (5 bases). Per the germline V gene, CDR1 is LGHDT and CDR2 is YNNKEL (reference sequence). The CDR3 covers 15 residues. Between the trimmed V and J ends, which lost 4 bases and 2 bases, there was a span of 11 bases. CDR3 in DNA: TGTGCCAGCAGCCCTTTGCCAGGGACTAATGAAAAACTGTTTTTT. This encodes CASSPLPGTNEKLFF.

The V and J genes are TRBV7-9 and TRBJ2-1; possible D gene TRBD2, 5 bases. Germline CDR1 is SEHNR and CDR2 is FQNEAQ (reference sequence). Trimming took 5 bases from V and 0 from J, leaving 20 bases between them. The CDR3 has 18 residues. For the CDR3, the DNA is TGTGCCAGCAGCCAACCTGCTCGTGCGGGTAGCTCCTACAATGAGCAGTTCTTC. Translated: CASSQPARAGSSYNEQFF. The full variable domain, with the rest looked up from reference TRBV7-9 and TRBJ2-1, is DTGVSQNPRHKITKRGQNVTFRCDPISEHNRLYWYRQTLGQGPEFLTYFQNEAQLEKSRLLSDRFSAERPKGSFSTLEIQRTEQGDSAMYLCASSQPARAGSSYNEQFFGPGTRLTVL.

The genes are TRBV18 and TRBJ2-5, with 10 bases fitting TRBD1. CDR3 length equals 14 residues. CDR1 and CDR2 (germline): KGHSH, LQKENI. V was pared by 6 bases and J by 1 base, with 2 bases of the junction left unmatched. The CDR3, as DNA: TGTGCCAGCTCGGACAGGGGGGTCCAAGAGACCCAGTACTTC. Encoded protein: CASSDRGVQETQYF.

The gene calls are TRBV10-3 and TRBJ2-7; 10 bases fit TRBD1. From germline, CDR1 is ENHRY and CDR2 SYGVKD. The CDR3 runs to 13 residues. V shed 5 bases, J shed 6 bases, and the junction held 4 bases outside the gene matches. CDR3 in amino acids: CAISRQGAGEQYF. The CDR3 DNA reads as TGTGCCATCAGTCGACAGGGGGCGGGCGAGCAGTACTTC.